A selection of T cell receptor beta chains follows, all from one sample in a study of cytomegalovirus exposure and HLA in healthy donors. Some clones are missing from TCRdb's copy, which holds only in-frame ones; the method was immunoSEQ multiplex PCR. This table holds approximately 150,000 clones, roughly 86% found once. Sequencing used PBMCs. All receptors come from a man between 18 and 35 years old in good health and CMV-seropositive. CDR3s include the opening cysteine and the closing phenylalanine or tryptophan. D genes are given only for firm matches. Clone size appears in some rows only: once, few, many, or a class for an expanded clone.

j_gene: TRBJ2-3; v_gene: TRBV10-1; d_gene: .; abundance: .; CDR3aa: CASSDPLGTDTQYF; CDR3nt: TGCGCCAGCAGTGATCCACTCGGCACAGATACGCAGTATTTT
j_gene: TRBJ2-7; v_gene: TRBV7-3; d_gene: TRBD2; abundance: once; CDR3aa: CASSLRGLAGALSPYEQYF; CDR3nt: TGTGCCAGCAGCTTAAGGGGACTAGCGGGAGCCCTTTCCCCCTACGAGCAGTACTTC
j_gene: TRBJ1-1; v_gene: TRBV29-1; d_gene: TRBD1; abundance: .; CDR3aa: CSVDDRGHMNTEAFF; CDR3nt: TGCAGCGTAGACGACAGGGGCCATATGAACACTGAAGCTTTCTTT
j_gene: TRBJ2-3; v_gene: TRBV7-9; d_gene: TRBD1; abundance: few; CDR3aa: CASSSNGQGYTDTQYF; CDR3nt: TGTGCCAGCAGCTCAAACGGACAGGGGTACACAGATACGCAGTATTTT
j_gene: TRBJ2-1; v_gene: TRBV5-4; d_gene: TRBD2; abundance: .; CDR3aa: CASSPSGSGYNEQFF; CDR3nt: TGTGCCAGCAGTCCAAGCGGGAGTGGCTACAATGAGCAGTTCTTC
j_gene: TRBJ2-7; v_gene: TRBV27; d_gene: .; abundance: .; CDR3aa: CASSGRGEGEQYF; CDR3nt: TGTGCCAGCAGTGGGAGGGGGGAAGGGGAGCAGTACTTC
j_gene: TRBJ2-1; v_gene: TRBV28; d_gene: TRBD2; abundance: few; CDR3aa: CASSFVSSGTDYNEQFF; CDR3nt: TGTGCCAGCAGTTTCGTGTCGAGCGGGACCGACTACAATGAGCAGTTCTTC
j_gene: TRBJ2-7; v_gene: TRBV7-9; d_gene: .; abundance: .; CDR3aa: CASSLARVGEQYF; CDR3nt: TGTGCCAGCAGCTTAGCCAGGGTGGGCGAGCAGTACTTC
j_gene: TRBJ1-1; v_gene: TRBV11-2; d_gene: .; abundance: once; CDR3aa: CASSLGSGNWQAFF; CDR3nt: TGTGCCAGCAGCTTAGGGTCAGGGAACTGGCAAGCTTTCTTT
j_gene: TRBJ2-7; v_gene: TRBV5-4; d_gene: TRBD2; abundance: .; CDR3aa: CASSGTSGASYEQYF; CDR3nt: TGTGCCAGCAGCGGAACTAGCGGAGCTTCCTACGAGCAGTACTTC
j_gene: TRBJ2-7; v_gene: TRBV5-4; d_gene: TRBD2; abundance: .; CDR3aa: CASSFLGLAGDEQYF; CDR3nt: TGTGCCAGCAGCTTCTTAGGACTAGCGGGAGACGAGCAGTACTTC
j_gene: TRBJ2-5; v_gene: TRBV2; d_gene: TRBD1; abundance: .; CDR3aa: CASSAGTAETQYF; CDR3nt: TGTGCCAGCAGCGCTGGGACAGCAGAGACCCAGTACTTC
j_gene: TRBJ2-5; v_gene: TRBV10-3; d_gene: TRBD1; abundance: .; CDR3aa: CAISEPGQGKETQYF; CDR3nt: TGTGCCATCAGCGAACCGGGACAGGGGAAGGAGACCCAGTACTTC
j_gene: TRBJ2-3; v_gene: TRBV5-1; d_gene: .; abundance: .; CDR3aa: CASSLAVTSTDTQYF; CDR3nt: TGCGCCAGCAGCTTGGCGGTTACTAGCACAGATACGCAGTATTTT
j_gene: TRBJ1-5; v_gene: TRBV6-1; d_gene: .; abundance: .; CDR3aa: CASSRGFGENQPQHF; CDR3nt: TGTGCCTCCAGCCGGGGTTTTGGAGAAAATCAGCCCCAGCATTTT
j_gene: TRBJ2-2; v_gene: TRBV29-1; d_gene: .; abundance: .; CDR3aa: CSVDVLEGAGELFF; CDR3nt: TGCAGCGTTGATGTGCTCGAGGGGGCCGGGGAGCTGTTTTTT
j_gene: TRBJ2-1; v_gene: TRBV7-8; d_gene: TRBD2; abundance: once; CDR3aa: CASSLGWGRANNEQFF; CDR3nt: TGTGCCAGCAGCTTGGGGTGGGGGAGGGCAAACAATGAGCAGTTCTTC
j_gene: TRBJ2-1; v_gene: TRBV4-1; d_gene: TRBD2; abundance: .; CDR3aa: CASSQVFLAGGDNEQFF; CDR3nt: TGCGCCAGCAGCCAAGTCTTCCTAGCGGGAGGGGACAATGAGCAGTTCTTC
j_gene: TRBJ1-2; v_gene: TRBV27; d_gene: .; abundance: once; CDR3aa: CASSLRGSYGYTF; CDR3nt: TGTGCCAGCAGTTTAAGGGGTAGTTATGGCTACACCTTC
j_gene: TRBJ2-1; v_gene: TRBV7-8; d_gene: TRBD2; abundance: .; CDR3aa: CASSLGSGGGDEQFF; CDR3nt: TGTGCCAGCAGCTTAGGGAGCGGGGGAGGGGATGAGCAGTTCTTC
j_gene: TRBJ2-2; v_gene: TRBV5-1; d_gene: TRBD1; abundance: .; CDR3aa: CASSYLIQGRGTGELFF; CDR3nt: TGCGCCAGCAGCTACCTAATACAGGGGAGAGGCACCGGGGAGCTGTTTTTT
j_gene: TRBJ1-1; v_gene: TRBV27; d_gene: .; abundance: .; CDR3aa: CASKEGQYRNTEAFF; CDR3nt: TGTGCCAGCAAGGAAGGACAATATCGGAACACTGAAGCTTTCTTT
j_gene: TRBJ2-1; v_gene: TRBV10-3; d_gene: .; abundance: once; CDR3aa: CAISEQATNEQFF; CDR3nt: TGTGCCATCAGTGAACAGGCGACGAATGAGCAGTTCTTC
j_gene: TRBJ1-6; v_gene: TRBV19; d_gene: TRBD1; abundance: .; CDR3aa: CASTSGDSHNSPLHF; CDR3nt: TGTGCCAGTACGTCCGGGGACAGCCATAATTCACCCCTCCACTTT
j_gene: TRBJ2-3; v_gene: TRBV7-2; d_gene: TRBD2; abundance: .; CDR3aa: CASSLGLAGGPEGDTQYF; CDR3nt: TGTGCCAGCAGCTTAGGTCTAGCGGGAGGGCCGGAAGGAGATACGCAGTATTTT
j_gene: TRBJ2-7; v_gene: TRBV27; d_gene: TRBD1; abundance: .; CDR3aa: CASSYRQGAQVEQYF; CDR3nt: TGTGCCAGCAGTTATCGACAGGGGGCGCAGGTCGAGCAGTACTTC